These 2 T cell receptor beta chains came from one sample sequenced in a study of blood T cell repertoires in COVID-19. Sequencing was performed with immunoSEQ multiplex PCR; in TCRdb, only in-frame clones are kept and a portion is missing. Of around 200,000 clones listed, around 83% are singletons. Sequencing used peripheral blood. These receptors were obtained from a man in his forties with active or convalescent COVID-19.

The chain has TRBV10-1 and TRBJ2-1, with TRBD2 matching 9 bases. This CDR3 is built from 15 residues. The V gene end was trimmed by 2 bases and the J gene end by 6 bases; junction bases not matched to a gene: 5. Germline CDR1 reads WNHNN; CDR2 reads SYGVQD (reference sequence). The CDR3 is CASSEVAGVANEQFF. Written as DNA, the CDR3 is TGCGCCAGCAGTGAGGTAGCGGGAGTCGCCAATGAGCAGTTCTTC.

V is TRBV30 and J is TRBJ2-7, with TRBD2 matching 12 bases. The germline gives CDR1 GTSNPN, CDR2 SVGIG (reference sequence). The CDR3 is 14 residues long. The J segment lost 3 bases and the V segment lost 2 bases, leaving 2 bases of the junction unmatched. CDR3 loop: CAWSKTSGGYEQYF. The CDR3 DNA follows: TGTGCCTGGAGTAAGACTAGCGGGGGCTACGAGCAGTACTTC.